The present entry profiles one T cell receptor (beta chain) with its context. Its cognate antigen is unknown. The data were obtained in a study of Tregs in tolerant kidney transplant recipients. General observations from the study: Activated donor B cell expansion appeared to reveal the most relevant donor-specific TCRbeta repertoire.

The method was immunoSEQ multiplex PCR; TCRdb's version includes in-frame clones alone and lacks a portion of them. This sample carries some 240,000 clones, about 80% of them seen once, and the ten largest clones take over 0.5%. CD4+CD25+CD127- Tregs, CD4+CD25- non-Tregs, CD4 and CD8 cells were sorted. The ends lost 3 bases at V and 2 bases at J; junction bases unmatched: 11. Germline CDR1 reads LNHDA; CDR2 reads SQIVND (reference sequence). CDR3 size: 18 residues. The receptor comes from a human donor in good health. What was sequenced was CD4+ T cells from blood. The chain links TRBV19 to TRBJ1-4, with TRBD1 identical over 8 bases. The CDR3 loop reads CASSIRRQGAFTNEKLFF. The CDR3 DNA follows: TGTGCCAGTAGTATCAGGAGGCAGGGGGCGTTTACTAATGAAAAACTGTTTTTT.